The entry below gives a single TCR beta chain sequence along with its context. The data are from a study of blood T cell repertoires in COVID-19. About the study: Both acute and convalescent COVID-19 samples were obtained from the United States, Italy and Spain. T cells, B-cell-depleted T cells, or PBMCs provided the cDNA or gDNA that served as material.

Trimming took off 0 bases at V and 6 bases at J, with 14 bases between the two ends. CDR1 is MGHRA and CDR2 is YSYEKL in the germline V gene. The CDR3 length is 15 residues. Seattle patient enrollment occurred during active infection, with longitudinal follow-up thereafter. In the original workflow: Using reference gene primer amplification, nucleated cell counts were estimated. This table comes from immunoSEQ multiplex PCR, and its TCRdb copy is limited to in-frame clones, with some not included. Clonal size and the V and J genes are those of that table, whereas D and trimming came from the DNA. The sample contains 100,000 to 150,000 clones, around 89% of which appear only once.

The origin of this receptor is a man in his 60s with COVID-19, enrolled during active disease. Sequences were obtained from peripheral blood. The chain is built from TRBV4-1 and TRBJ1-2; D is unresolved. The CDR3 DNA reads TGCGCCAGCAGCCAAGATCACGGTAGAACGAATGGCTACACCTTC. This encodes CASSQDHGRTNGYTF.